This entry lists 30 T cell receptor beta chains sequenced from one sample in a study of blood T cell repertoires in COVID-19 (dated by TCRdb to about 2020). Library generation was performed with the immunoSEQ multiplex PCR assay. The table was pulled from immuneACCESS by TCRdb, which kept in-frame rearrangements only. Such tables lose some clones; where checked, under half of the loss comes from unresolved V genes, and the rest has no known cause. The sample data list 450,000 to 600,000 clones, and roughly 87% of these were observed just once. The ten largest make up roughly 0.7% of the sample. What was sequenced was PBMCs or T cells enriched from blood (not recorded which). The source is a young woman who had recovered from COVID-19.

DNA of the CDR3: TGTGCCAGCAGCCCATACTACGGGATACTCCACTTT. Translation: CASSPYYGILHF. V usage is TRBV9 and J usage is TRBJ1-6; D is unresolved. V lost 4 bases and J lost 16, with 15 bases in between. This CDR3 spans 12 amino acids. CDR1 is SGDLS and CDR2 is YYNGEE in the germline V gene.

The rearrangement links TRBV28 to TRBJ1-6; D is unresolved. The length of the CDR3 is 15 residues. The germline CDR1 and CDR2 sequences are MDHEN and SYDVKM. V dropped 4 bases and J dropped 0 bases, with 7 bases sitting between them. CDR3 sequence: CASSSFSSYNSPLHF. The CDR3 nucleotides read TGTGCCAGCAGTTCATTTTCCTCCTATAATTCACCCCTCCACTTT.

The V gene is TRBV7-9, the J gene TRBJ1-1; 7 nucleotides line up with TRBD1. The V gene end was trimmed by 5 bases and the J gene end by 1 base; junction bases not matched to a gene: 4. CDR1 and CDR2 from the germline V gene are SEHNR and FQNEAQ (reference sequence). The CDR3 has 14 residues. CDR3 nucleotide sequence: TGTGCCAGCAGCCGACAGGGCCCGAACACTGAAGCTTTCTTT. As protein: CASSRQGPNTEAFF.

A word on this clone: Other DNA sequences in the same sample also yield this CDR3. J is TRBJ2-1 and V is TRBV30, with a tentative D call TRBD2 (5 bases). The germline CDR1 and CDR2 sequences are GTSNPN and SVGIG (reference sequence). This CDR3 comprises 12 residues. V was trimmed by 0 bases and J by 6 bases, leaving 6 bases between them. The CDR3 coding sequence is TGTGCCTGGAGTGTACGGGGCAATGAGCAGTTCTTC. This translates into CAWSVRGNEQFF.

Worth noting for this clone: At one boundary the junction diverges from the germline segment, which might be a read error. CDR3 in amino acids: CSASGIAGGTDTQYF. The CDR3 DNA reads TGCAGTGCGAGTGGGATAGCGGGGGGCACGGATACGCAGTATTTT. The chain employs TRBV20-1 and TRBJ2-3, with TRBD2 identical over 10 bases. The CDR3 contains 15 residues. Germline assignment: CDR1 DFQATT and CDR2 SNEGSKA (reference sequence).

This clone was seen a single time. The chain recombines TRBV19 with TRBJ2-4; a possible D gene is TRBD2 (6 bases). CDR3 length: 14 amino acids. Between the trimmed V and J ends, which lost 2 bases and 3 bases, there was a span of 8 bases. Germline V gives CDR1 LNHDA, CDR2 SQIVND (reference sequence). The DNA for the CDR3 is TGTGCCAGTAGTATATCGGGGGACAAAAACATTCAGTACTTC. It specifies CASSISGDKNIQYF.

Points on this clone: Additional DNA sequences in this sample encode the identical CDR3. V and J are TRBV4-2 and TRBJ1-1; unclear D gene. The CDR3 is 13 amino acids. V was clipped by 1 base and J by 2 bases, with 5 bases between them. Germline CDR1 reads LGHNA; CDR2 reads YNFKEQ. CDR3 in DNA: TGTGCCAGCAGCCAAGGGGCAAACACTGAAGCTTTCTTT. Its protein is CASSQGANTEAFF.

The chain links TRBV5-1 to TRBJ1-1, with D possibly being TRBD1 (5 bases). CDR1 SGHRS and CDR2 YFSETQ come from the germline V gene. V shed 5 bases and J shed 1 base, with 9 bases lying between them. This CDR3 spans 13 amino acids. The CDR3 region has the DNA TGCGCCAGCAGAGGGGAAACGAACACTGAAGCTTTCTTT. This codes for CASRGETNTEAFF.

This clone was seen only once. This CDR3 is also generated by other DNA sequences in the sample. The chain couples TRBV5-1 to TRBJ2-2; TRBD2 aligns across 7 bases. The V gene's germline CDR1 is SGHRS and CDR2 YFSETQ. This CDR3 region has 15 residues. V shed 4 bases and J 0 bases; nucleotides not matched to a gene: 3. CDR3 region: CASSRGGANTGELFF. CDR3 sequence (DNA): TGCGCCAGCAGCCGCGGGGGAGCGAACACCGGGGAGCTGTTTTTT.

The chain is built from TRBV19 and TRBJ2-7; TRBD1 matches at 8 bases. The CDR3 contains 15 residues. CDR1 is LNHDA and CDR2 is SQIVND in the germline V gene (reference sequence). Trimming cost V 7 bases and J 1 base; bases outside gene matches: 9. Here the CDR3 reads CASTGVTGGSYEQYF. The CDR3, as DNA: TGTGCCAGTACCGGGGTTACAGGGGGGTCCTACGAGCAGTACTTC.

The CDR3 here is CASSFRRGQGFFYEQYF. CDR3 in DNA: TGCGCCAGCAGCTTCCGTAGGGGACAGGGATTTTTCTACGAGCAGTACTTC. The J gene is TRBJ2-7, the V gene TRBV5-1; 9 nucleotides line up with TRBD1. Germline CDR1 SGHRS, CDR2 YFSETQ. Trimming took 2 bases from V and 3 from J; bases not matched to a gene: 12. This CDR3 contains 17 residues.

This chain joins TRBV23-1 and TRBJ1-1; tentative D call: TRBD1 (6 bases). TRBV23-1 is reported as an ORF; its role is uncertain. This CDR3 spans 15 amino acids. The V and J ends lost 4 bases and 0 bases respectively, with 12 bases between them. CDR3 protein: CASSLQGRMNTEAFF. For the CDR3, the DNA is TGCGCCAGCAGTCTCCAGGGGAGAATGAACACTGAAGCTTTCTTT.

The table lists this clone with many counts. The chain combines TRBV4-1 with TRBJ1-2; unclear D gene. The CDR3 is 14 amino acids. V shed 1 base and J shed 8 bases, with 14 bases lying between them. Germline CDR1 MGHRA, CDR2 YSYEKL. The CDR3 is CASSQGPATRGYTF. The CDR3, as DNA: TGCGCCAGCAGCCAAGGGCCCGCTACGAGGGGCTACACCTTC.

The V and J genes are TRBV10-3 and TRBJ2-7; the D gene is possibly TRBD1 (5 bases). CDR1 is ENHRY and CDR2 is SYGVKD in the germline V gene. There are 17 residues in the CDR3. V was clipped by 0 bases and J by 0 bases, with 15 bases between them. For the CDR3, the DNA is TGTGCCATCAGTGAGTCGGTAGGCAGGGATACCTCCTACGAGCAGTACTTC. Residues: CAISESVGRDTSYEQYF.

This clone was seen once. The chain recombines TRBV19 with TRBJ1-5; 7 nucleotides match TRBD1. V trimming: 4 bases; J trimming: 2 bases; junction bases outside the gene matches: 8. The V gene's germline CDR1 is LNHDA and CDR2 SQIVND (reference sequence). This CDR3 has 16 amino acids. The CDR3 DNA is TGTGCCAGTAGTACCGGACAGGAGCGGGGCAATCAGCCCCAGCATTTT. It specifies CASSTGQERGNQPQHF.

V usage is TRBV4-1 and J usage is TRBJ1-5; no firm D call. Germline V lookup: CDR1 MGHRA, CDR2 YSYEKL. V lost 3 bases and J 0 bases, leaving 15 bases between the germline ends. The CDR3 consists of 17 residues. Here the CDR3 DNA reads TGCGCCAGCAGCCATCGGAACGGAGTCCATAGCAATCAGCCCCAGCATTTT. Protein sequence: CASSHRNGVHSNQPQHF.

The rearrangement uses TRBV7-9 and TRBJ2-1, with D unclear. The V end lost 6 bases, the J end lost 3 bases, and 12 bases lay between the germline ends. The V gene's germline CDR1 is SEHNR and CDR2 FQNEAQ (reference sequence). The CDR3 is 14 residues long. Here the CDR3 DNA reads TGTGCCAGCAGTCTTCCCGGTGGCTACAATGAGCAGTTCTTC. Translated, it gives CASSLPGGYNEQFF.

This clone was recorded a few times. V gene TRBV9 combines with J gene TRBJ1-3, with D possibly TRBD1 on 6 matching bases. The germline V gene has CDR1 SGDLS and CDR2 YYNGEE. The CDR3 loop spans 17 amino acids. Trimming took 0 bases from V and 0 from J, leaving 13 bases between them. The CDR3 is CASSVAGAGPSGNTIYF. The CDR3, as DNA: TGTGCCAGCAGCGTAGCAGGGGCTGGTCCCTCTGGAAACACCATATATTTT.

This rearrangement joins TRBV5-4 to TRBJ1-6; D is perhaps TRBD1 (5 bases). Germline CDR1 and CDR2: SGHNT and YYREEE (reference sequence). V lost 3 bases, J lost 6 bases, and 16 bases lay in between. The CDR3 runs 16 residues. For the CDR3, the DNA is TGTGCCAGCAGCTCGTCGGGGGTGAGGTCTAATTCACCCCTCCACTTT. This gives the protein CASSSSGVRSNSPLHF.

DNA of the CDR3: TGTGCCAGCAGTGACGGGGGGGATAACTATGGCTACACCTTC. Translating it yields CASSDGGDNYGYTF. V gene TRBV6-1 combines with J gene TRBJ1-2, with D perhaps TRBD1 (5 bases). V was trimmed by 3 bases and J by 1 base, leaving 9 bases between them. Germline V lookup: CDR1 MNHNS, CDR2 SASEGT. CDR3 length equals 14 residues.

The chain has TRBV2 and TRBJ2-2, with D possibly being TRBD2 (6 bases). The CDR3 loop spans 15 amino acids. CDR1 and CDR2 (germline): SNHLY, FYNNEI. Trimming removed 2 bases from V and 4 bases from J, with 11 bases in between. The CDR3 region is CASSENAGPTGELFF. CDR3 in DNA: TGTGCCAGCAGTGAAAATGCGGGACCCACCGGGGAGCTGTTTTTT.

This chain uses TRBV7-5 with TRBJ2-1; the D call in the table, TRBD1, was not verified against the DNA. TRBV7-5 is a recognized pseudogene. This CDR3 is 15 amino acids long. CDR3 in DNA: TGTGCCAGAAGCCTTAACAGGGATCCCTACAATGAGCAGTTCTTC. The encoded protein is CARSLNRDPYNEQFF.

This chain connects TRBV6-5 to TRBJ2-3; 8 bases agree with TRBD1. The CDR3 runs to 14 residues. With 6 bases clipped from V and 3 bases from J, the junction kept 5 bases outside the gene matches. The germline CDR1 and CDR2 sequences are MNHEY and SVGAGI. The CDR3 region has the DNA TGTGCCAGCAGCGGGACAGGACTTACAGATACGCAGTATTTT. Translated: CASSGTGLTDTQYF.

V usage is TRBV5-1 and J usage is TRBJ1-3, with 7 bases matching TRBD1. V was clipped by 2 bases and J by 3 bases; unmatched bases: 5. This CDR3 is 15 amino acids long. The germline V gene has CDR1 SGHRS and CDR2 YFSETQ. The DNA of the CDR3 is TGCGCCAGCAGCTTCGGGACAGCACTTGGAAACACCATATATTTT. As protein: CASSFGTALGNTIYF.

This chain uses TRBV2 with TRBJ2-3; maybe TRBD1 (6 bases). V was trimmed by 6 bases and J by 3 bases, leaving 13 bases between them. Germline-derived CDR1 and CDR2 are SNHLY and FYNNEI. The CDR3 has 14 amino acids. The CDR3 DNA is TGTGCCAGCAGGTACAGGGTAGCGACAGATACGCAGTATTTT. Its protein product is CASRYRVATDTQYF.

The CDR3 sequence is CASSPGQGKYYGYTF. The CDR3, as DNA: TGTGCCAGCAGCCCCGGACAGGGCAAATACTATGGCTACACCTTC. V and J are TRBV7-2 and TRBJ1-2, with 8 nucleotides matching TRBD1. CDR1 SGHTA and CDR2 FQGNSA come from the germline V gene. Trimming removed 5 bases from V and 3 bases from J; junction bases left unmatched: 8. This CDR3 region has 15 residues.

Here the CDR3 reads CASSQQAQPSGNTIYF. Written as DNA, the CDR3 is TGCGCCAGCAGTCAACAGGCGCAGCCCTCTGGAAACACCATATATTTT. V and J are TRBV23-1 and TRBJ1-3; D gene ambiguous. TRBV23-1 is treated as an ORF (open reading frame) with a function not yet certain. Trimming pared 2 bases from V and 0 bases from J, leaving 11 bases between. The CDR3 is 16 residues long.

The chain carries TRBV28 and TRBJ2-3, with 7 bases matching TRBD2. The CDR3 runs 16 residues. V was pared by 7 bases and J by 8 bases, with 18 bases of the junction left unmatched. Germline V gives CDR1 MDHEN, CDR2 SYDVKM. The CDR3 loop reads CASNDRERGFRGTQYF. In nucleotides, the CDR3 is TGTGCCAGCAATGATCGTGAGCGGGGCTTTCGGGGTACGCAGTATTTT. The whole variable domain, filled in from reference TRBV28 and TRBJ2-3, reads DVKVTQSSRYLVKRTGEKVFLECVQDMDHENMFWYRQDPGLGLRLIYFSYDVKMKEKGDIPEGYSVSREKKERFSLILESASTNQTSMYLCASNDRERGFRGTQYFGPGTRLTVL.

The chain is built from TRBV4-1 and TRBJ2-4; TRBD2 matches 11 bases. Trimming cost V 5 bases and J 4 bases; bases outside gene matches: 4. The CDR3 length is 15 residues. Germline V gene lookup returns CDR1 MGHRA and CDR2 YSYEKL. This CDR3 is CASSLGLAEKNIQYF. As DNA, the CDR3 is TGCGCCAGCAGCTTGGGACTAGCGGAGAAAAACATTCAGTACTTC.

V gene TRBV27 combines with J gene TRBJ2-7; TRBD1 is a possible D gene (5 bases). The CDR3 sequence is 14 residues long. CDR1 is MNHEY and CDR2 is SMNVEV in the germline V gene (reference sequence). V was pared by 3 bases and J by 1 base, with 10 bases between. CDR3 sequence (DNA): TGTGCCAGCAGTTTTTATAGGGGATCCTACGAGCAGTACTTC. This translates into CASSFYRGSYEQYF.